These 4 T cell receptor beta chains originate from one sample sequenced in a study of CD8 T cells in ankylosing spondylitis. TCRdb used MiXCR to reprocess the 5' RACE reads, holding one entry per CDR3 protein. Of hundreds of thousands of distinct CDR3 sequences in the sample, approximately 30% were seen once. The sequenced sample was blood, either unsorted or a sorted T cell fraction (not recorded which). All receptors derive from a male donor with ankylosing spondylitis or in good health (not recorded which).

J is TRBJ2-3 and V is TRBV20-1; 12 bases agree with TRBD2. The ends lost 6 bases at V and 3 bases at J; junction bases unmatched: 10. CDR1 is DFQATT and CDR2 is SNEGSKA in the germline V gene (reference sequence). The CDR3 extends over 16 amino acids. CDR3 coding DNA: TGCAGTGCGCAACCGGGACTAGCGGGTTTGACAGATACGCAGTATTTT. It is translated as CSAQPGLAGLTDTQYF.

This clonotype was counted between two and nine times. The J gene is TRBJ1-5, the V gene TRBV20-1; D is undetermined. This CDR3 contains 16 residues. V lost 0 bases and J lost 3, with 15 bases in between. Germline lookup yields CDR1 DFQATT and CDR2 SNEGSKA (reference sequence). CDR3 residues: CSARDRRAGDNQPQHF. Here the CDR3 DNA reads TGCAGTGCTAGAGATCGGCGGGCAGGTGACAATCAGCCCCAGCATTTT.

The rearrangement joins TRBV15 to TRBJ2-3; TRBD2 might be the D (6 bases). This CDR3 contains 17 residues. The germline gives CDR1 LNHNV, CDR2 YYDKDF (reference sequence). The V and J ends lost 0 bases and 1 base respectively, with 14 bases between them. CDR3 amino acids: CATSRETPSEGTDTQYF. The CDR3 DNA reads TGTGCCACCAGCAGAGAAACCCCTAGCGAGGGCACAGATACGCAGTATTTT.

This clonotype has a handful of counts. V usage is TRBV29-1 and J usage is TRBJ2-1; 9 bases are shared with TRBD1. Looked up from germline, CDR1 is SQVTM and CDR2 is ANQGSEA. The V and J ends lost 5 bases and 4 bases, in that order; junction bases with no gene match: 9. The CDR3 has 15 residues. The DNA for the CDR3 is TGCAGCGTTCCTACAGGGGGCGGGGTATACAATGAGCAGTTCTTC. This translates into CSVPTGGGVYNEQFF.